This TCR beta chain was recorded in a study of blood T cell repertoires in COVID-19. Using immunoSEQ multiplex PCR, the repertoire was profiled, and TCRdb retains in-frame clones only, with some absent. The sample lists 200,000 to 250,000 clones, around 78% seen once, with around 2.6% in the top ten. Sequenced sample: peripheral blood. The TCR sequence derives from a woman in her seventies with active or convalescent COVID-19.

The CDR3, as DNA: TGTGCCAGCAGCTTCGGGGGGAGTGCGGGCTACACCTTC. It yields the protein CASSFGGSAGYTF. This sequence joins TRBV7-2 and TRBJ1-2, with D possibly matching TRBD1 (5 bases). CDR1 and CDR2 (germline): SGHTA, FQGNSA. The CDR3 is 13 amino acids. Trimming removed 3 bases from V and 8 bases from J, with 13 bases in between. The full variable domain, rest sourced from reference TRBV7-2 and TRBJ1-2, is GAGVSQSPSNKVTEKGKDVELRCDPISGHTALYWYRQSLGQGLEFLIYFQGNSAPDKSGLPSDRFSAERTGGSVSTLTIQRTQQEDSAVYLCASSFGGSAGYTFGSGTRLTVV.